What follows are 32 T cell receptor beta chains derived from one specimen sequenced in a study of blood T cell repertoires in COVID-19. The table came from immunoSEQ multiplex PCR; TCRdb's copy has only in-frame clones and leaves some out. Of more than 200,000 clones in the sample, 80% were seen once. The sequenced sample consisted of PBMCs or T cells enriched from blood (not recorded which). Receptors were obtained from a man aged 25 to 40 with acute COVID-19.

The chain uses TRBV4-2 and TRBJ2-3; 10 bases agree with TRBD2. With 0 bases clipped from V and 2 bases from J, the junction kept 11 bases outside the gene matches. The V gene's germline CDR1 is LGHNA and CDR2 YNFKEQ. The CDR3 runs to 19 residues. The CDR3 is CASSQDRQITSGVTDTQYF. The CDR3 nucleotides read TGTGCCAGCAGCCAAGACCGACAAATAACTAGCGGGGTCACAGATACGCAGTATTTT.

The chain combines TRBV4-1 with TRBJ2-3; 7 nucleotides match TRBD2. The CDR3 totals 18 residues. Germline V gene lookup returns CDR1 MGHRA and CDR2 YSYEKL. J gave up 2 bases and V 0 bases, and 11 bases lay outside the gene matches. Written as DNA, the CDR3 is TGCGCCAGCAGCCAAGAGAGCGGGGTGATTGGGATCACAGATACGCAGTATTTT. The encoded protein is CASSQESGVIGITDTQYF.

The J gene is TRBJ2-1, the V gene TRBV19; D is possibly TRBD1 (6 bases). The CDR3 extends over 13 amino acids. The germline V gene encodes CDR1 LNHDA and CDR2 SQIVND (reference sequence). V dropped 8 bases and J dropped 7 bases, with 15 bases sitting between them. This CDR3 reads CASGTGTWNEQFF. The DNA of the CDR3 is TGTGCCAGTGGCACAGGGACATGGAATGAGCAGTTCTTC. The full variable domain, its missing parts supplied by reference TRBV19 and TRBJ2-1, is DGGITQSPKYLFRKEGQNVTLSCEQNLNHDAMYWYRQDPGQGLRLIYYSQIVNDFQKGDIAEGYSVSREKKESFPLTVTSAQKNPTAFYLCASGTGTWNEQFFGPGTRLTVL.

The gene calls are TRBV27 and TRBJ1-5; TRBD1 agrees at 8 bases. CDR1 is MNHEY and CDR2 is SMNVEV in the germline V gene (reference sequence). J gave up 0 bases and V 5 bases, and 3 bases lay outside the gene matches. There are 15 residues in the CDR3. CDR3 sequence: CASSRTGLSNQPQHF. DNA of the CDR3: TGTGCCAGCAGTCGGACAGGGCTTAGCAATCAGCCCCAGCATTTT.

Details on this clone: Given a much more abundant clone one base away, this may be a read error. CDR3 loop: CASSDGGGYNEQFF. For the CDR3, the DNA is TGTGCCAGCAGTGACGGGGGGGGCTACAATGAGCAGTTCTTC. This chain joins TRBV6-4 and TRBJ2-1; 7 nucleotides match TRBD2. With V trimmed by 2 bases and J by 3 bases, 1 base remained unmatched. In germline, CDR1 is MRHNA, CDR2 SNTAGT. This CDR3 has 14 amino acids.

The rearrangement uses TRBV5-4 and TRBJ1-2; TRBD1 matches 7 bases. Trimming at V came to 0 bases and at J to 5 bases, leaving 10 bases not matched to a gene. The CDR3 runs to 16 residues. Looked up from germline, CDR1 is SGHNT and CDR2 is YYREEE (reference sequence). CDR3 DNA sequence: TGTGCCAGCAGCTTGGGCGACAGGGCGGTGGGGTATGGCTACACCTTC. It codes for CASSLGDRAVGYGYTF.

The rearrangement uses TRBV19 and TRBJ2-7, with 8 positions matching TRBD2. Unmatched junction bases numbered 3, after V lost 3 bases and J lost 5 bases. The CDR3 length is 13 residues. Germline V gene data show CDR1 as LNHDA and CDR2 as SQIVND (reference sequence). CDR3 in amino acids: CASSIGGGNEQYF. CDR3 sequence (DNA): TGTGCCAGTAGTATCGGGGGGGGTAACGAGCAGTACTTC.

The rearrangement links TRBV5-1 to TRBJ1-4; 11 positions match TRBD1. Germline V gene sequence: CDR1 SGHRS, CDR2 YFSETQ. J gave up 8 bases and V 2 bases, and 2 bases lay outside the gene matches. The CDR3 spans 14 residues. DNA of the CDR3: TGCGCCAGCAGCTTTGGGACAGGGGGAGAAAAACTGTTTTTT. Encoded protein: CASSFGTGGEKLFF.

The gene calls are TRBV5-1 and TRBJ2-7; 10 nucleotides line up with TRBD2. The V and J ends lost 4 bases and 6 bases, in that order; junction bases with no gene match: 7. The CDR3 runs 14 residues. From germline, CDR1 is SGHRS and CDR2 YFSETQ. The chain's CDR3 is CASSITSGAGEQYF. The CDR3 DNA reads TGCGCCAGCAGCATTACTAGCGGGGCGGGCGAGCAGTACTTC.

The chain combines TRBV3-1 (or the pseudogene TRBV3-2) with TRBJ1-2; D is possibly TRBD1 (5 bases). Trimming left V 1 base short and J 6 bases short, with 15 bases between. This CDR3 is 15 amino acids long. Germline loops: CDR1 LGHDT, CDR2 YNNKEL (reference sequence). The CDR3 bases are TGTGCCAGCAGCCAAGGGGAGGGGCGGTATAATGGCTACACCTTC. This sequence encodes CASSQGEGRYNGYTF.

The gene calls are TRBV10-3 and TRBJ2-5; no clear D gene. V lost 5 bases, J lost 1 base, and 5 bases lay in between. CDR3 size: 12 residues. The germline V gene has CDR1 ENHRY and CDR2 SYGVKD. The CDR3 spells CAISPSQETQYF. The CDR3 DNA reads as TGTGCCATCAGTCCCTCCCAAGAGACCCAGTACTTC.

The chain couples TRBV7-6 to TRBJ2-7; D remains ambiguous. In germline, CDR1 is SGHVS, CDR2 FNYEAQ. The V gene lost 5 bases and the J gene lost 3 bases, with 20 bases spanning the gap. This CDR3 comprises 16 residues. Here the CDR3 reads CASSPRYLDEHYEQYF. CDR3 bases: TGTGCCAGCAGCCCGCGATACCTAGACGAGCACTACGAGCAGTACTTC.

V usage is TRBV6-2 or TRBV6-3 and J usage is TRBJ1-4; 11 bases align to TRBD1. This CDR3 spans 14 amino acids. J lost 8 bases, V lost 4 bases, and 3 bases had no gene match. Per germline, CDR1 MNHEY and CDR2 SVGEGT. The CDR3 DNA sequence: TGTGCCAGCAGTTCCGGACAGGGGGCAGAAAAACTGTTTTTT. Translated, it gives CASSSGQGAEKLFF.

The V and J genes are TRBV30 and TRBJ1-1; D is unresolved. The CDR3 is 18 amino acids. V lost 3 bases and J lost 0, with 23 bases in between. Germline CDR1 reads GTSNPN; CDR2 reads SVGIG (reference sequence). CDR3 protein: CAWRGGQRRPPLNTEAFF. The CDR3 DNA is TGTGCCTGGAGGGGCGGGCAGCGCCGGCCACCACTGAACACTGAAGCTTTCTTT. Full variable domain (rest looked up from reference TRBV30 and TRBJ1-1): SQTIHQWPATLVQPVGSPLSLECTVEGTSNPNLYWYRQAAGRGLQLLFYSVGIGQISSEVPQNLSASRPQDRQFILSSKKLLLSDSGFYLCAWRGGQRRPPLNTEAFFGQGTRLTVV.

This chain joins TRBV27 and TRBJ2-4; TRBD2 agrees at 12 bases. The CDR3 has 19 amino acids. In germline, CDR1 is MNHEY, CDR2 SMNVEV (reference sequence). V was pared by 6 bases and J by 0 bases, with 12 bases of the junction left unmatched. Here the CDR3 DNA reads TGTGCCAGCAGCCGACTAGCGGGGGAGAAAAGGGAAGCCAAAAACATTCAGTACTTC. This encodes CASSRLAGEKREAKNIQYF.

The genes are TRBV30 and TRBJ1-5, with TRBD1 identical over 10 bases. The CDR3 extends over 15 amino acids. V lost 2 bases to trimming and J lost 7 bases; unmatched junction nucleotides: 8. Germline V gives CDR1 GTSNPN, CDR2 SVGIG (reference sequence). Here the CDR3 reads CAWSTDRGRSQPQHF. In nucleotides, the CDR3 is TGTGCCTGGAGTACCGACAGGGGGCGTTCGCAGCCCCAGCATTTT.

The chain joins TRBV5-1 to TRBJ2-7, with 9 bases that match TRBD1. After removal of 4 bases from V and 6 bases from J, the junction contained 5 bases not matched to a gene. CDR3 length equals 13 residues. CDR1 and CDR2 (germline): SGHRS, YFSETQ. The CDR3 here is CASSPGQGSEQYF. CDR3 DNA: TGCGCCAGCAGCCCAGGACAGGGGTCCGAGCAGTACTTC.

V usage is TRBV5-1 and J usage is TRBJ1-1; the match to TRBD1 covers 9 bases. With V trimmed by 4 bases and J by 1 base, 11 bases remained unmatched. This CDR3 spans 17 amino acids. Germline CDR1 reads SGHRS; CDR2 reads YFSETQ. CDR3 loop: CASSRDRVLSSNTEAFF. CDR3 sequence (DNA): TGCGCCAGCAGCCGGGACAGGGTATTGAGTTCGAACACTGAAGCTTTCTTT. Supplemented by reference TRBV5-1 and TRBJ1-1, the full variable domain reads KAGVTQTPRYLIKTRGQQVTLSCSPISGHRSVSWYQQTPGQGLQFLFEYFSETQRNKGNFPGRFSGRQFSNSRSEMNVSTLELGDSALYLCASSRDRVLSSNTEAFFGQGTRLTVV.

The genes are TRBV10-3 and TRBJ2-1, with 9 bases identical to TRBD1. V shed 5 bases, J shed 0 bases, and the junction held 2 bases outside the gene matches. CDR1 is ENHRY and CDR2 is SYGVKD in the germline V gene. This CDR3 has 15 amino acids. The CDR3 DNA follows: TGTGCCATCAGTTCGGACAGGGGCTCCTACAATGAGCAGTTCTTC. This encodes CAISSDRGSYNEQFF.

This clone was counted a few times. V is TRBV7-9 and J is TRBJ1-4; TRBD1 matches at 9 bases. Trimming at V came to 5 bases and at J to 5 bases, leaving 3 bases not matched to a gene. The germline V gene encodes CDR1 SEHNR and CDR2 FQNEAQ (reference sequence). This CDR3 is built from 14 residues. CDR3 protein: CASSLGQGNEKLFF. The CDR3 DNA sequence: TGTGCCAGCAGCCTTGGACAGGGGAATGAAAAACTGTTTTTT.

This clone was recorded at least ten times. This chain links TRBV9 with TRBJ2-1; 9 bases match TRBD2. Germline V gene sequence: CDR1 SGDLS, CDR2 YYNGEE. V lost 2 bases, J lost 8 bases, and 8 bases stayed unmatched. There are 15 residues in the CDR3. This CDR3 is CASSVGLARQDEQFF. As DNA, the CDR3 is TGTGCCAGCAGCGTCGGACTAGCGAGGCAGGATGAGCAGTTCTTC. The full variable domain, in which reference TRBV9 and TRBJ2-1 provide the parts outside the CDR3, is DSGVTQTPKHLITATGQRVTLRCSPRSGDLSVYWYQQSLDQGLQFLIQYYNGEERAKGNILERFSAQQFPDLHSELNLSSLELGDSALYFCASSVGLARQDEQFFGPGTRLTVL.

V and J are TRBV9 and TRBJ2-2; D is perhaps TRBD1 (6 bases). Germline CDR1 reads SGDLS; CDR2 reads YYNGEE. The CDR3 has 15 residues. With 3 bases removed from V and 6 bases from J, the gap between germline ends came to 15 bases. The CDR3 sequence is CASSGRVPGAGELFF. The CDR3, as DNA: TGTGCCAGCAGCGGCCGGGTCCCAGGGGCCGGGGAGCTGTTTTTT.

This clone appeared once. J is TRBJ1-4 and V is TRBV29-1; TRBD1 might be the D (6 bases). V was shortened by 6 bases and J by 7 bases, with 15 bases between the two germline ends. This CDR3 region has 13 residues. Germline CDR1 reads SQVTM; CDR2 reads ANQGSEA. This CDR3 reads CSVRGGSGEKLFF. CDR3 in DNA: TGCAGCGTCAGAGGGGGTTCTGGTGAAAAACTGTTTTTT.

The chain has TRBV7-2 and TRBJ2-7; 13 nucleotides line up with TRBD2. Germline-derived CDR1 and CDR2 are SGHTA and FQGNSA. The V gene end was trimmed by 1 base and the J gene end by 1 base; junction bases not matched to a gene: 7. This CDR3 contains 18 residues. The CDR3 sequence: CASSLEGLAGRKSYEQYF. CDR3 nucleotide sequence: TGTGCCAGCAGCTTAGAGGGACTAGCGGGACGGAAGTCCTACGAGCAGTACTTC.

J is TRBJ2-6 and V is TRBV5-1, with TRBD2 identical over 10 bases. The CDR3 length is 19 residues. V trimming: 0 bases; J trimming: 0 bases; junction bases outside the gene matches: 6. Looked up from germline, CDR1 is SGHRS and CDR2 is YFSETQ. The chain's CDR3 is CASSLALAGADSGANVLTF. DNA of the CDR3: TGCGCCAGCAGCTTGGCCCTAGCGGGGGCCGACTCTGGGGCCAACGTCCTGACTTTC.

The gene calls are TRBV6-5 and TRBJ2-1, with a possible D match to TRBD2 (5 bases). V was pared by 0 bases and J by 2 bases, with 8 bases between. The length of the CDR3 is 15 residues. Looked up from germline, CDR1 is MNHEY and CDR2 is SVGAGI. For the CDR3, the DNA is TGTGCCAGCAGTTACTCAGGGAGTCCCTACAATGAGCAGTTCTTC. The encoded protein is CASSYSGSPYNEQFF.

The V call is TRBV18, the J call TRBJ2-4; the D gene is possibly TRBD1 (5 bases). Trimming took off 3 bases at V and 1 base at J, with 10 bases between the two ends. The CDR3 loop spans 15 amino acids. CDR1 is KGHSH, CDR2 LQKENI, per germline. For the CDR3, the DNA is TGTGCCAGCTCACCCCAGGGAATGGCCAAAAACATTCAGTACTTC. Its protein is CASSPQGMAKNIQYF. The variable domain in full, completed from reference TRBV18 and TRBJ2-4, reads NAGVMQNPRHLVRRRGQEARLRCSPMKGHSHVYWYRQLPEEGLKFMVYLQKENIIDESGMPKERFSAEFPKEGPSILRIQQVVRGDSAAYFCASSPQGMAKNIQYFGAGTRLSVL.

CDR3 nucleotide sequence: TGTGCCAGCAGCTCGTCCGGGAAAGTAGGGGAGACCCAGTACTTC. This sequence encodes CASSSSGKVGETQYF. The chain recombines TRBV7-3 with TRBJ2-5, with D possibly being TRBD2 (5 bases). CDR1 is SGHTA, CDR2 FQGTGA, per germline. Between the trimmed V and J ends, which lost 4 bases and 5 bases, there was a span of 17 bases. The length of the CDR3 is 15 residues.

This clone was seen a handful of times. V usage is TRBV19 and J usage is TRBJ1-3; no definite D call. This CDR3 contains 15 residues. The V end lost 7 bases, the J end lost 0 bases, and 13 bases lay between the germline ends. Germline V lookup: CDR1 LNHDA, CDR2 SQIVND (reference sequence). The CDR3 nucleotides read TGTGCCAGTACGGAGGGTTACCTCTCTGGAAACACCATATATTTT. Amino acids: CASTEGYLSGNTIYF.

With regard to this clone: The identical CDR3 is also encoded by other nucleotide sequences in the sample. CDR3 sequence: CAWSLRGNQPQHF. Written as DNA, the CDR3 is TGTGCCTGGAGTCTCAGGGGCAATCAGCCCCAGCATTTT. The V call is TRBV30, the J call TRBJ1-5; maybe TRBD1 (5 bases). Trimming took off 2 bases at V and 2 bases at J, with 7 bases between the two ends. The CDR3 spans 13 residues. The germline CDR1 and CDR2 sequences are GTSNPN and SVGIG (reference sequence).

The count of this clone is one. V and J are TRBV9 and TRBJ1-1; weak D call: TRBD1 (6 bases). Deletions cut 4 bases from V and 1 base from J, with 17 bases between. Germline V gene data show CDR1 as SGDLS and CDR2 as YYNGEE. This CDR3 has 16 amino acids. The DNA of the CDR3 is TGTGCCAGCAGCCCGCCGGGCTCCAGGGGGAACACTGAAGCTTTCTTT. The encoded protein is CASSPPGSRGNTEAFF.

This clone was seen a handful of times. The chain uses TRBV5-1 and TRBJ2-7, with D perhaps TRBD2 (6 bases). Germline V gives CDR1 SGHRS, CDR2 YFSETQ. The CDR3 is 13 amino acids. Between the trimmed V and J ends, which lost 4 bases and 3 bases, there was a span of 11 bases. The DNA for the CDR3 is TGCGCCAGCAGCATCGGGACTTTCTACGAGCAGTACTTC. Protein product: CASSIGTFYEQYF.